This T cell receptor beta chain was sequenced in a study of beta chain features in type 1 diabetes. Overall study context: Comparable age, gender and cell yields were observed in patients relative to healthy donors. Findings and limits, study-wide: Patients showed naive, central memory and Treg TCRB repertoires that appeared more similar than those of healthy donors. Among all four CD4+ subsets, Type 1 diabetes patients had TCRB CDR3s that were moderately but significantly shorter.

The authors reverse transcribed all of the isolated RNA, so sequencing captured expressed TCRB transcripts. Libraries were prepared by immunoSEQ multiplex PCR; TCRdb keeps only in-frame clonotypes and omits some of them. The data hold 450,000 or so clones, with around 10% observed a single time. Donors underwent one heparinised blood draw, 100 to 150 mL on average. Turning to this clone: Its antigen is unidentified. The junction departs from germline at one end; a sequencing error may be responsible.

The CDR3 sequence is 14 residues long. CDR1 is SQVTM, CDR2 ANQGSEA, per germline. The V call is TRBV29-1, the J call TRBJ2-2, with TRBD1 identical over 7 bases. The origin of this receptor is a woman younger than 35 in good health. Sequencing was carried out using naive CD4+ T cells from blood. The DNA of the CDR3 is TGCAGCGTTGTTGGGACAGAAAACACCGGGGAGCTGCTTTTT. It encodes CSVVGTENTGELLF.